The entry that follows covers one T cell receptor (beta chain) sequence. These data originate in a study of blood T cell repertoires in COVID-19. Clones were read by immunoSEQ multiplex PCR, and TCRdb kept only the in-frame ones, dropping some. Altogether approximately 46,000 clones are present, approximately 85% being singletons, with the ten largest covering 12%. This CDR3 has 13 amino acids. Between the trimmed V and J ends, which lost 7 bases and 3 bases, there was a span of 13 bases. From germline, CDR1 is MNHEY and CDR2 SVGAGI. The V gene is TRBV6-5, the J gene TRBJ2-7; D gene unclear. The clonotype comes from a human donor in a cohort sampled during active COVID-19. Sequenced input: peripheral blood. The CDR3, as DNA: TGTGCCAGCATTCTCAGGAACGGCTACGAGCAGTACTTC. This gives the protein CASILRNGYEQYF.